These 3 T cell receptor beta chains originate from one sample sequenced in a study of blood T cells in healthy people across ages. Using a J-beta primer mix together with a sample-barcoded 5' primer, a second PCR was run for about 7 to 12 cycles. TCRdb itself ran the 5' RACE reads through MiXCR, one entry per CDR3 protein. The table includes some 710,000 distinct CDR3 sequences, about half detected once. The sample was blood. The source is a man aged 80 or over in good health.

This clonotype showed up just once. The genes are TRBV29-1 and TRBJ2-5; D is unclear. The CDR3 has 13 residues. Germline V gene data show CDR1 as SQVTM and CDR2 as ANQGSEA. Trimming removed 4 bases from V and 2 bases from J, with 11 bases in between. Here the CDR3 reads CSVVRILQETQYF. CDR3 in DNA: TGCAGCGTTGTTAGAATCCTTCAAGAGACCCAGTACTTC.

On this clonotype: A much larger clone sits a single nucleotide away, making a read error possible. The rearrangement uses TRBV7-2 and TRBJ2-1; 8 nucleotides match TRBD1. In germline, CDR1 is SGHTA, CDR2 FQGNSA. The CDR3 has 16 residues. Germline trimming cut 4 bases from V and 10 bases from J; bases unmatched to any gene: 15. CDR3 bases: TGTGCCAGCAGCTCCCGCCCGGGACAGGCTCCCTACGAGCAGTTCTTC. This encodes CASSSRPGQAPYEQFF.

For this clonotype: One junction end does not reproduce the germline sequence, and a read error may be involved. The chain employs TRBV9 and TRBJ2-1; 8 bases agree with TRBD2. Germline V gene data show CDR1 as SGDLS and CDR2 as YYNGEE. The CDR3 loop spans 16 amino acids. The CDR3 DNA reads TGTGCCTGCAGCGTAGCTAGCGGGTTAGGGGTCGGTGAGCAGTTCTTC. Its protein product is CACSVASGLGVGEQFF.